This TCR beta chain is from a study of STAT3 mutations in large granular lymphocyte leukemia. General study findings and limits: Clonal expansion was inferred from other time points because no sample existed at each clone's first appearance. Every T-LGLL patient had at least one immunodominant TCRbeta clonotype.

Some 38,000 productive templates were obtained per sample on average. Sequencing was performed with immunoSEQ multiplex PCR; in TCRdb, only in-frame clones are kept and a portion is missing. The repertoire includes about 34,000 clones, about 90% of them detected once, and roughly 13% sits in the top ten. The CDR3 has 13 residues. Per germline, CDR1 LGHNA and CDR2 YSLEER. Trimming cost V 0 bases and J 7 bases, with 7 bases left between them. Of note for this clone: Its antigen remains unknown.

The rearrangement joins TRBV4-3 to TRBJ1-5; no clear D gene. The TCR was taken from a man in his sixties with T-cell large granular lymphocyte leukemia. Some clones in this sample may be carry-over from other donors' samples. The specimen sequenced was peripheral blood mononuclear cells. This CDR3 is CASSQDPRQPQHF. The DNA for the CDR3 is TGCGCCAGCAGCCAAGATCCCCGGCAGCCCCAGCATTTT.